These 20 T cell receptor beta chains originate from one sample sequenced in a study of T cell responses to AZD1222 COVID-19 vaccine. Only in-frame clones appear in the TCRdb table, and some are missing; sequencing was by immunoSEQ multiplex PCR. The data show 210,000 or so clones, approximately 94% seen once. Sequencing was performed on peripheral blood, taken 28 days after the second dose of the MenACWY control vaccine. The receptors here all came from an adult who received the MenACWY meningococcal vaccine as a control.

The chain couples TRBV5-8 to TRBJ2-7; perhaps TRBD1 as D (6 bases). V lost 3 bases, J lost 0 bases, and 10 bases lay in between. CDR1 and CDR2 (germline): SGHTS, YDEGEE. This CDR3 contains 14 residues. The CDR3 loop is CASSWGTISYEQYF. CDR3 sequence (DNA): TGTGCCAGCAGCTGGGGGACAATCTCCTACGAGCAGTACTTC.

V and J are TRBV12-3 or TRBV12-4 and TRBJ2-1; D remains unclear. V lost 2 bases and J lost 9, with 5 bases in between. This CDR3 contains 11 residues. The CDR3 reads CASSLITEQFF. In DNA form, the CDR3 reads TGTGCCAGCAGTTTAATCACTGAGCAGTTCTTC.

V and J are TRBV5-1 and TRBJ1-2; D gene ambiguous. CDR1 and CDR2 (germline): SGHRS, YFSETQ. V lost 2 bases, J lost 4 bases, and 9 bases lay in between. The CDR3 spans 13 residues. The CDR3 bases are TGCGCCAGCAGCTTTGAGGGCAGCTATGGCTACACCTTC. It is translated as CASSFEGSYGYTF.

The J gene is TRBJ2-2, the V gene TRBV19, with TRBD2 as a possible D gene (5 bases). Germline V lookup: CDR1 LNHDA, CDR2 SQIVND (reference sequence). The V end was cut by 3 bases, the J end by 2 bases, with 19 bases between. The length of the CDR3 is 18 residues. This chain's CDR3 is CASSMVRLRATNTGELFF. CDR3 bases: TGTGCCAGTAGTATGGTCAGACTAAGGGCCACCAACACCGGGGAGCTGTTTTTT. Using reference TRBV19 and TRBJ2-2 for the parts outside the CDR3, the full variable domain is DGGITQSPKYLFRKEGQNVTLSCEQNLNHDAMYWYRQDPGQGLRLIYYSQIVNDFQKGDIAEGYSVSREKKESFPLTVTSAQKNPTAFYLCASSMVRLRATNTGELFFGEGSRLTVL.

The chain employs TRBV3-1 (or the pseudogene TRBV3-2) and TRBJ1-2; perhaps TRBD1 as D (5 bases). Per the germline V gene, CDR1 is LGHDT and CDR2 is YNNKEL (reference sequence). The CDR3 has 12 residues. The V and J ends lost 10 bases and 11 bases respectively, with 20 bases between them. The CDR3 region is CAIRRDGALYTF. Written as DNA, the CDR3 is TGTGCCATCCGAAGGGACGGAGCCTTGTACACCTTC.

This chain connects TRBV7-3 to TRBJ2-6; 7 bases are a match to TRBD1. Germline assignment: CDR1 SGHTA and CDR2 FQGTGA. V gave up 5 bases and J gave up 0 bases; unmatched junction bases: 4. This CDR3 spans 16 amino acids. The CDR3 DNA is TGTGCCAGCAGCAGGACAGGAAACTCTGGGGCCAACGTCCTGACTTTC. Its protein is CASSRTGNSGANVLTF.

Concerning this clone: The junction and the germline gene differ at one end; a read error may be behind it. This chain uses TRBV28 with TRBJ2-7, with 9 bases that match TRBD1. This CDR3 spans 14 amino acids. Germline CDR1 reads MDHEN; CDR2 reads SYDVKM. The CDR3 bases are TGTGCCAGCAGTGCCAGGCACAGGGGGCAAGGGCTTAACTTC. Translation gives CASSARHRGQGLNF. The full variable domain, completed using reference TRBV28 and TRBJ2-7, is DVKVTQSSRYLVKRTGEKVFLECVQDMDHENMFWYRQDPGLGLRLIYFSYDVKMKEKGDIPEGYSVSREKKERFSLILESASTNQTSMYLCASSARHRGQGLNFGPGTRLTVT.

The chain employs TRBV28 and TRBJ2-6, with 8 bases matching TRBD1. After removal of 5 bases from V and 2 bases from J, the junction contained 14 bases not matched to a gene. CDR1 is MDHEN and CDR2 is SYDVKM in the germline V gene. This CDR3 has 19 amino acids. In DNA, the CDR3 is TGTGCCAGCAGTCCCGAAGCGGCAGGGGGCTTGCCTGGGGCCAACGTCCTGACTTTC. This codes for CASSPEAAGGLPGANVLTF.

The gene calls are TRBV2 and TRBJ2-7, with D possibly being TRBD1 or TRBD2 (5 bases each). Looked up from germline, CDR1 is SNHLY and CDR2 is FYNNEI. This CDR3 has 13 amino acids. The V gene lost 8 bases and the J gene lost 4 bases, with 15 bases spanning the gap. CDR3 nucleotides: TGTGCCAGCCAGGGTAGCGACATTTACGAGCAGTACTTC. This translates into CASQGSDIYEQYF.

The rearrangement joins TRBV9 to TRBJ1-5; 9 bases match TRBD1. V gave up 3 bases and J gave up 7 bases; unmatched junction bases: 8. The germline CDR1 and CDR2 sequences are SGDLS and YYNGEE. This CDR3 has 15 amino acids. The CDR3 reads CASSEGTGMGQPQHF. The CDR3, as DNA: TGTGCCAGCAGCGAAGGGACAGGGATGGGGCAGCCCCAGCATTTT.

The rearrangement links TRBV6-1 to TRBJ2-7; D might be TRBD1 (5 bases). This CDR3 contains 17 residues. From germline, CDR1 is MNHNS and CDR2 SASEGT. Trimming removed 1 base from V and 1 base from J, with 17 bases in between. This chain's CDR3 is CASSEDMWAGLSYEQYF. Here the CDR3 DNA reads TGTGCCAGCAGTGAAGATATGTGGGCAGGGTTATCCTACGAGCAGTACTTC.

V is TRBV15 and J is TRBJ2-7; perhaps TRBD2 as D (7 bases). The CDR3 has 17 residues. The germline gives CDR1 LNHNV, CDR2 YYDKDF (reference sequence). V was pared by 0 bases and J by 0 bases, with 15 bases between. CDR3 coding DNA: TGTGCCACCAGCAGAGAAGGGGGGGCTAGCAGCTCCTACGAGCAGTACTTC. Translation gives CATSREGGASSSYEQYF.

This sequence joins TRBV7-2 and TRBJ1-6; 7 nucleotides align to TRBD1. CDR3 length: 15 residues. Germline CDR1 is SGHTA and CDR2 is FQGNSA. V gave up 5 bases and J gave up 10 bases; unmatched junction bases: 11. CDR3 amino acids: CASSPRQGGLSPLHF. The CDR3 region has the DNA TGTGCCAGCAGCCCCCGACAGGGAGGTCTATCACCCCTCCACTTT.

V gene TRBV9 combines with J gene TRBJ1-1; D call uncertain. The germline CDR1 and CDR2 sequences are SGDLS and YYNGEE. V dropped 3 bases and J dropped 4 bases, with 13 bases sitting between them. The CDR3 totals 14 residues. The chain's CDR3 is CASSGRTSATEAFF. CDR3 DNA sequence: TGTGCCAGCAGCGGACGTACATCGGCCACTGAAGCTTTCTTT.

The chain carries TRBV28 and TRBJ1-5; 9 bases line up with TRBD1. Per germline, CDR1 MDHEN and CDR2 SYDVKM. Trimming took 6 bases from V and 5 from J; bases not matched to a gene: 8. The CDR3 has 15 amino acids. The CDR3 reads CASRQQGARDQPQHF. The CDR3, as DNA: TGTGCCAGCAGGCAACAGGGGGCGCGGGATCAGCCCCAGCATTTT.

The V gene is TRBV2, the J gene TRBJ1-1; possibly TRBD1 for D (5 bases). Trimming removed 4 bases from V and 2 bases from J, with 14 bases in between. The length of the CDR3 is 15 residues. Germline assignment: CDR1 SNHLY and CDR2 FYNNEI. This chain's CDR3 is CASSGPAGHNTEAFF. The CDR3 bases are TGTGCCAGCAGTGGTCCCGCAGGGCATAACACTGAAGCTTTCTTT. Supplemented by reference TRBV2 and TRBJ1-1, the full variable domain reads EPEVTQTPSHQVTQMGQEVILRCVPISNHLYFYWYRQILGQKVEFLVSFYNNEISEKSEIFDDQFSVERPDGSNFTLKIRSTKLEDSAMYFCASSGPAGHNTEAFFGQGTRLTVV.

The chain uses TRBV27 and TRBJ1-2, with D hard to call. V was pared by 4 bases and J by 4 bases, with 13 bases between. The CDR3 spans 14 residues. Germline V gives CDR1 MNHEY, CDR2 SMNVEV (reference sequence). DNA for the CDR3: TGTGCCAGCAGTTCCCGGGCCGGTCTCTATGGCTACACCTTC. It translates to CASSSRAGLYGYTF.

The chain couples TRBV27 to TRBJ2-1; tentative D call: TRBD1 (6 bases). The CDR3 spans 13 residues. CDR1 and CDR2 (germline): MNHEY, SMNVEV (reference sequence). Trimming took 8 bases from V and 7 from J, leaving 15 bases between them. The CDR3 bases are TGTGCCAGCCGATATCAGGGGTTTAATGAGCAGTTCTTC. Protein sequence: CASRYQGFNEQFF.

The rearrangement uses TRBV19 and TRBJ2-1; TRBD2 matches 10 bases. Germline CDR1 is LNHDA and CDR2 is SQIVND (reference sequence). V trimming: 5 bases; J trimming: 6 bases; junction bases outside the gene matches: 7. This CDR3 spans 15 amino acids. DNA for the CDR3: TGTGCCAGTAGTGGCGCCAGCGGGGGGGCCAATGAGCAGTTCTTC. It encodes CASSGASGGANEQFF.

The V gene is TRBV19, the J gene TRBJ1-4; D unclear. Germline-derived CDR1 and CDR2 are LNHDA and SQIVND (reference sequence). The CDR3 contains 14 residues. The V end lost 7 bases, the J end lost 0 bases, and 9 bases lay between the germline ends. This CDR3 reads CASTGYPTNEKLFF. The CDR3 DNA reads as TGTGCCAGTACCGGGTATCCAACTAATGAAAAACTGTTTTTT.